The next 9 T cell receptor beta chains were all read from a single sample in a study of blood T cell repertoires in COVID-19. Only in-frame clones appear in the TCRdb table, and some are missing; sequencing was by immunoSEQ multiplex PCR. The data show some 150,000 clones, with roughly 84% seen just once and 1% to 1.2% held by the top ten. The material sequenced was peripheral blood. These receptors came from a man between 35 and 55 years old with acute or convalescent COVID-19.

V gene TRBV28 combines with J gene TRBJ2-1; 9 nucleotides match TRBD2. CDR3 length equals 15 residues. The trim removed 7 bases at V and 6 bases at J, leaving 10 bases unmatched. Germline assignment: CDR1 MDHEN and CDR2 SYDVKM. DNA for the CDR3: TGTGCCAGCATTCCCGGGACTAGCAGAGCCAATGAGCAGTTCTTC. As protein: CASIPGTSRANEQFF.

V usage is TRBV28 and J usage is TRBJ2-3, with a possible D match to TRBD1 (5 bases). Germline V gene data show CDR1 as MDHEN and CDR2 as SYDVKM. The length of the CDR3 is 16 residues. Trimming pared 6 bases from V and 2 bases from J, leaving 18 bases between. The CDR3 spells CASSSLFGRDTDTQYF. CDR3 nucleotides: TGTGCCAGCAGCTCCCTCTTTGGCAGGGACACAGATACGCAGTATTTT.

CDR3 sequence: CASSPHGDRGQETQYF. The CDR3 DNA sequence: TGTGCCAGCAGCCCACATGGGGACAGGGGTCAAGAGACCCAGTACTTC. The genes are TRBV9 and TRBJ2-5, with 10 bases that match TRBD1. V was pared by 4 bases and J by 2 bases, with 8 bases of the junction left unmatched. The CDR3 covers 16 residues. CDR1 is SGDLS, CDR2 YYNGEE, per germline.

J is TRBJ1-1 and V is TRBV28; TRBD1 matches at 8 bases. V shed 4 bases and J 3 bases; nucleotides not matched to a gene: 7. The CDR3 consists of 15 residues. Per germline, CDR1 MDHEN and CDR2 SYDVKM. Here the CDR3 DNA reads TGTGCCAGCAGTTCGCGTGGACAGGGAGACACTGAAGCTTTCTTT. It codes for CASSSRGQGDTEAFF.

This clone has just one count. The chain employs TRBV28 and TRBJ1-3; 7 positions match TRBD1. Germline trimming cut 5 bases from V and 4 bases from J; bases unmatched to any gene: 5. CDR1 is MDHEN and CDR2 is SYDVKM in the germline V gene. This CDR3 is built from 14 residues. CDR3 sequence (DNA): TGTGCCAGCAGTCCGACAGGGTTGGGAAACACCATATATTTT. It is translated as CASSPTGLGNTIYF.

This rearrangement joins TRBV10-3 to TRBJ2-3; D is unclear. Germline assignment: CDR1 ENHRY and CDR2 SYGVKD. The CDR3 is made up of 15 amino acids. Trimming cost V 2 bases and J 0 bases, with 9 bases left between them. In DNA form, the CDR3 reads TGTGCCATCAGTGAGCCGGGTCATAGCACAGATACGCAGTATTTT. Amino acids: CAISEPGHSTDTQYF.

This chain uses TRBV2 with TRBJ2-7, with TRBD1 matching over 10 bases. The CDR3 runs 13 residues. V was pared by 6 bases and J by 3 bases, with 2 bases of the junction left unmatched. The germline gives CDR1 SNHLY, CDR2 FYNNEI. The CDR3 sequence is CASRRDRGYEQYF. The CDR3 coding sequence is TGTGCCAGCAGAAGGGACAGGGGCTACGAGCAGTACTTC.

The chain has TRBV11-2 and TRBJ2-7, with 10 nucleotides matching TRBD2. The CDR3 spans 15 residues. V shed 2 bases and J 6 bases; nucleotides not matched to a gene: 7. Germline CDR1 is SGHAT and CDR2 is FQNNGV. CDR3 in amino acids: CASSLQLAGYSEQYF. The CDR3 region has the DNA TGTGCCAGCAGCTTACAACTAGCGGGGTATTCCGAGCAGTACTTC.

The chain joins TRBV2 to TRBJ1-2; 10 nucleotides align to TRBD1. Trimming removed 5 bases from V and 7 bases from J; junction bases left unmatched: 10. Germline CDR1 SNHLY, CDR2 FYNNEI. The CDR3 is made up of 15 amino acids. The CDR3 here is CASSTPGQGVGGYTF. The CDR3 DNA is TGTGCCAGCAGTACTCCCGGACAGGGGGTGGGTGGCTACACCTTC.